A single sample is the source of the 31 T cell receptor beta chains below, sequenced in a study of patients and donors after allogeneic stem cell transplantation. TCRdb called the RT-PCR reads again in MiXCR, with one record for every CDR3 protein. Counted here are about 960,000 distinct CDR3 sequences, over 15% occurring once; the ten biggest clones make up roughly 6.4%. The material sequenced was blood, either unsorted or a sorted T cell fraction (not recorded which). All receptors derive from a human donor who was either an allogeneic HSCT recipient or a stem cell or donor lymphocyte infusion donor (not recorded which). It is not recorded whose cells these are; they may come from a transplant donor.

This clonotype was seen a few times. This chain links TRBV4-3 with TRBJ2-1, with a possible D match to TRBD2 (7 bases). V was pared by 0 bases and J by 4 bases, with 16 bases between. Per the germline V gene, CDR1 is LGHNA and CDR2 is YSLEER. This CDR3 spans 17 amino acids. CDR3 in amino acids: CASSQDRAGAKYNEQFF. The CDR3 coding sequence is TGCGCCAGCAGCCAAGATCGGGCGGGGGCGAAATACAATGAGCAGTTCTTC.

This clonotype was recorded a few times. V is TRBV12-3 or TRBV12-4 and J is TRBJ1-6; D is perhaps TRBD1 (5 bases). Trimming removed 3 bases at V and 0 bases at J, with 12 bases between. This CDR3 region has 17 residues. Here the CDR3 DNA reads TGTGCCAGCAGTTTGGGACGGTTGAGCTCCTATAATTCACCCCTCCACTTT. It codes for CASSLGRLSSYNSPLHF.

The genes are TRBV20-1 and TRBJ2-6; D uncertain. Trimming shortened V by 1 base and J by 4 bases, and 11 bases separated the two germline ends. CDR3 length: 15 amino acids. CDR1 and CDR2 from the germline V gene are DFQATT and SNEGSKA (reference sequence). CDR3 sequence: CSARVVVAGANVLTF. The CDR3 DNA follows: TGCAGTGCTAGAGTGGTGGTCGCCGGGGCCAACGTCCTGACTTTC.

This clonotype was recorded at least ten times. This chain's CDR3 is CASSLRGQGLDHEQYF. The CDR3 DNA follows: TGTGCCAGCAGTTTAAGGGGACAGGGACTAGACCACGAGCAGTACTTC. This chain links TRBV12-3 or TRBV12-4 with TRBJ2-7, with D perhaps TRBD1 (9 bases). This CDR3 region has 16 residues. Trimming removed 2 bases from V and 5 bases from J, with 19 bases in between.

In its sample, this clonotype was seen a few times. This chain joins TRBV6-1 and TRBJ2-7, with 11 positions matching TRBD2. CDR1 and CDR2 (germline): MNHNS, SASEGT. The CDR3 runs to 15 residues. The V and J ends lost 6 bases and 4 bases, in that order; junction bases with no gene match: 8. The CDR3 DNA reads as TGTGCCAGCAGGAGGGGGACTAGCGGACAATACGAGCAGTACTTC. It specifies CASRRGTSGQYEQYF.

The chain joins TRBV25-1 to TRBJ1-2, with D perhaps matching TRBD1 (5 bases). This CDR3 spans 16 amino acids. CDR1 and CDR2 (germline): MGHDK, SYGVNS. Between the trimmed V and J ends, which lost 4 bases and 3 bases, there was a span of 18 bases. The CDR3 loop reads CASSGKLQGGHYGYTF. Here the CDR3 DNA reads TGTGCCAGCAGTGGCAAACTTCAGGGTGGGCACTATGGCTACACCTTC.

This rearrangement joins TRBV3-1 to TRBJ2-2; D not resolved. Trimming stripped 3 bases from V and 6 bases from J, with 5 bases between. Germline V gives CDR1 LGHDT, CDR2 YNNKEL (reference sequence). The CDR3 has 12 residues. The CDR3 DNA reads TGTGCCAGCAGCCATAACCCCGGGGAGCTGTTTTTT. This codes for CASSHNPGELFF.

The rearrangement links TRBV4-1 to TRBJ1-6, with 8 bases fitting TRBD1. V lost 10 bases, J lost 7 bases, and 15 bases stayed unmatched. Germline V gene sequence: CDR1 MGHRA, CDR2 YSYEKL. The CDR3 runs 16 residues. The CDR3 region has the DNA TGCGCCACGACGCGAAACCCGGGACAGGTGAATTCACCCCTCCACTTT. It codes for CATTRNPGQVNSPLHF.

The chain carries TRBV5-6 and TRBJ2-1; 11 bases fit TRBD2. V was pared by 4 bases and J by 6 bases, with 6 bases of the junction left unmatched. This CDR3 comprises 15 residues. Germline CDR1 is SGHDT and CDR2 is YYEEEE. This CDR3 is CASSPTSGSFNEQFF. The CDR3, as DNA: TGTGCCAGCAGCCCTACTAGCGGGAGTTTCAATGAGCAGTTCTTC.

V usage is TRBV29-1 and J usage is TRBJ2-7; 10 nucleotides align to TRBD2. The CDR3 is 15 residues long. The trim removed 7 bases at V and 2 bases at J, leaving 11 bases unmatched. Looked up from germline, CDR1 is SQVTM and CDR2 is ANQGSEA. CDR3: CSAKTGTSAAYEQYF. CDR3 DNA sequence: TGCAGCGCTAAAACCGGGACTAGCGCCGCCTACGAGCAGTACTTC.

This clonotype has more than one count but fewer than ten. The CDR3 region is CASSDDPTYGYTF. In DNA, the CDR3 is TGTGCCAGCAGTGATGACCCGACCTATGGCTACACCTTC. V usage is TRBV28 and J usage is TRBJ1-2, with no clear D. The germline CDR1 and CDR2 sequences are MDHEN and SYDVKM. The V gene lost 5 bases and the J gene lost 4 bases, with 11 bases spanning the gap. The CDR3 is 13 amino acids.

The rearrangement joins TRBV3-1 to TRBJ1-1; TRBD1 agrees at 7 bases. Germline CDR1 and CDR2: LGHDT and YNNKEL (reference sequence). CDR3 length: 16 amino acids. V gave up 4 bases and J gave up 0 bases; unmatched junction bases: 8. In DNA, the CDR3 is TGTGCCAGCAGCCGGTATCCCGGGACAGTGAACACTGAAGCTTTCTTT. Protein sequence: CASSRYPGTVNTEAFF.

The rearrangement joins TRBV12-3 or TRBV12-4 to TRBJ2-1, with 7 positions matching TRBD1. This CDR3 has 15 amino acids. J was trimmed by 3 bases and V by 4 bases; bases with no gene match: 6. This CDR3 reads CASSYRQGSYNEQFF. The CDR3 DNA is TGTGCCAGCAGTTACCGACAGGGTAGCTACAATGAGCAGTTCTTC.

V and J are TRBV6-1 and TRBJ2-7; the match to TRBD2 covers 12 bases. Germline CDR1 is MNHNS and CDR2 is SASEGT. V gave up 4 bases and J gave up 6 bases; unmatched junction bases: 4. The CDR3 is made up of 14 amino acids. Here the CDR3 reads CASSATSGSGEQYF. CDR3 DNA: TGTGCCAGCAGTGCGACTAGCGGGAGCGGCGAGCAGTACTTC.

The V call is TRBV15, the J call TRBJ1-6; no definite D call. V was shortened by 8 bases and J by 7 bases, with 12 bases between the two germline ends. CDR3 length equals 13 residues. Germline CDR1 is LNHNV and CDR2 is YYDKDF (reference sequence). The CDR3 protein is CATGSGRNSPLHF. Here the CDR3 DNA reads TGTGCCACCGGAAGTGGAAGGAATTCACCCCTCCACTTT.

There are a few counts of this clonotype. J is TRBJ1-4 and V is TRBV20-1, with D maybe TRBD1 (5 bases). The length of the CDR3 is 13 residues. The V end lost 3 bases, the J end lost 7 bases, and 12 bases lay between the germline ends. Per germline, CDR1 DFQATT and CDR2 SNEGSKA (reference sequence). This CDR3 is CSASPVGGEKLFF. The CDR3 DNA follows: TGCAGTGCTAGTCCCGTGGGGGGTGAAAAACTGTTTTTT.

The chain couples TRBV20-1 to TRBJ2-1; weak D call: TRBD2 (6 bases). Germline V gene data show CDR1 as DFQATT and CDR2 as SNEGSKA (reference sequence). CDR3 size: 15 residues. Trimming removed 6 bases at V and 7 bases at J, with 22 bases between. In DNA, the CDR3 is TGCAGTGCCGCGGCGGCTGGGGTGGGGAGGAATGAGCAGTTCTTC. This sequence encodes CSAAAAGVGRNEQFF.

V gene TRBV15 combines with J gene TRBJ2-7, with no clear D. The CDR3 contains 13 residues. CDR1 and CDR2 (germline): LNHNV, YYDKDF (reference sequence). V was trimmed by 1 base and J by 0 bases, leaving 4 bases between them. CDR3 DNA: TGTGCCACCAGCAGAGGTACCTCCTACGAGCAGTACTTC. It codes for CATSRGTSYEQYF. Full variable domain (remainder filled in from reference TRBV15 and TRBJ2-7): DAMVIQNPRYQVTQFGKPVTLSCSQTLNHNVMYWYQQKSSQAPKLLFHYYDKDFNNEADTPDNFQSRRPNTSFCFLDIRSPGLGDTAMYLCATSRGTSYEQYFGPGTRLTVT.

This clonotype was detected ten times or more. V is TRBV27 and J is TRBJ2-1; possible D gene TRBD1, 6 bases. CDR1 is MNHEY and CDR2 is SMNVEV in the germline V gene (reference sequence). The ends were cut back, 8 bases at V and 8 bases at J, with 22 bases in the middle. This CDR3 comprises 15 residues. This chain's CDR3 is CASGLSGPGAHEQFF. The CDR3, as DNA: TGTGCCAGCGGCCTGTCTGGCCCAGGGGCCCATGAGCAGTTCTTC.

This clonotype has a handful of counts. The chain combines TRBV7-2 with TRBJ2-7, with TRBD1 matching 7 bases. V was pared by 2 bases and J by 4 bases, with 5 bases of the junction left unmatched. CDR1 and CDR2 (germline): SGHTA, FQGNSA. The CDR3 is 14 residues long. DNA for the CDR3: TGTGCCAGCAGCTTAATAGGGGGCCAGTACGAGCAGTACTTC. It is translated as CASSLIGGQYEQYF.

In this sample, this clonotype turned up a few times. The chain is built from TRBV2 and TRBJ1-1; D is unresolved. Germline assignment: CDR1 SNHLY and CDR2 FYNNEI. The CDR3 runs 15 residues. Trimming took 2 bases from V and 5 from J, leaving 15 bases between them. The CDR3 coding sequence is TGTGCCAGCAGTGAATGGGAGGGTCTGGTGACTGAAGCTTTCTTT. This codes for CASSEWEGLVTEAFF.

V and J are TRBV12-3 or TRBV12-4 and TRBJ2-3; D is unclear. This CDR3 has 13 residues. Trimming took 2 bases from V and 2 from J, leaving 5 bases between them. This chain's CDR3 is CASSLSVTDTQYF. In DNA, the CDR3 is TGTGCCAGCAGTTTAAGTGTCACAGATACGCAGTATTTT.

This sequence joins TRBV20-1 and TRBJ2-5; D ambiguous. Germline V gene sequence: CDR1 DFQATT, CDR2 SNEGSKA (reference sequence). Trimming took 6 bases from V and 4 from J, leaving 6 bases between them. The CDR3 consists of 10 residues. CDR3 sequence (DNA): TGCAGTGCCTTGAGAGAGACCCAGTACTTC. Encoded protein: CSALRETQYF.

This clonotype has a handful of counts. The V and J genes are TRBV2 and TRBJ1-5, with 10 bases identical to TRBD1. The germline V gene encodes CDR1 SNHLY and CDR2 FYNNEI. Trimming cost V 6 bases and J 4 bases; bases outside gene matches: 6. This CDR3 has 15 amino acids. The CDR3 region has the DNA TGTGCCAGCAGACCCCGGACAGGGGGGAATCAGCCCCAGCATTTT. Residues: CASRPRTGGNQPQHF.

This clonotype was seen more than once but under ten times. The chain combines TRBV15 with TRBJ2-7, with 8 positions matching TRBD1. The CDR3 spans 15 residues. Per the germline V gene, CDR1 is LNHNV and CDR2 is YYDKDF (reference sequence). V was clipped by 3 bases and J by 0 bases; unmatched bases: 4. CDR3 sequence: CATSSQGASSYEQYF. The CDR3 bases are TGTGCCACCAGCAGTCAGGGGGCAAGCTCCTACGAGCAGTACTTC.

This chain links TRBV14 with TRBJ1-1, with no clear D. CDR3 length: 12 residues. The germline V gene has CDR1 SGHDN and CDR2 FVKESK. V was cut by 2 bases and J by 11 bases, with 12 bases left in between. CDR3 in amino acids: CASSQPKDDAFF. DNA of the CDR3: TGTGCCAGCAGCCAACCCAAGGATGACGCTTTCTTT.

J is TRBJ2-1 and V is TRBV7-6, with no clear D. Germline values: CDR1 SGHVS, CDR2 FNYEAQ. The V end was cut by 6 bases, the J end by 1 base, with 10 bases between. CDR3 length: 14 residues. The CDR3 spells CASSWTKSYNEQFF. CDR3 coding DNA: TGTGCCAGCAGTTGGACCAAATCCTACAATGAGCAGTTCTTC.

This clonotype was recorded once. The rearrangement links TRBV7-3 to TRBJ2-7; tentatively, D is TRBD2 (6 bases). The ends were cut back, 3 bases at V and 6 bases at J, with 15 bases in the middle. The CDR3 is 14 residues long. Germline CDR1 SGHTA, CDR2 FQGTGA. The CDR3 sequence is CASSLIAQGGEQYF. The CDR3 DNA sequence: TGTGCCAGCAGCTTGATCGCTCAGGGAGGCGAGCAGTACTTC.

This clonotype was observed a handful of times. The chain couples TRBV12-3 or TRBV12-4 to TRBJ1-5, with TRBD1 identical over 10 bases. The CDR3 runs to 18 residues. After removal of 3 bases from V and 0 bases from J, the junction contained 8 bases not matched to a gene. The DNA for the CDR3 is TGTGCCAGCAGTTTGGACAGGGGGGTTCAATATAGCAATCAGCCCCAGCATTTT. Translated: CASSLDRGVQYSNQPQHF.

The chain combines TRBV12-3 or TRBV12-4 with TRBJ2-1; 12 nucleotides line up with TRBD2. There are 16 residues in the CDR3. V dropped 3 bases and J dropped 6; count of bases not matched to a gene: 6. For the CDR3, the DNA is TGTGCCAGCAGTTTTATGACTAGCGGGAGAGGCAATGAGCAGTTCTTC. Protein sequence: CASSFMTSGRGNEQFF.

This chain connects TRBV27 to TRBJ2-1; 8 bases fit TRBD2. V lost 6 bases to trimming and J lost 7 bases; unmatched junction nucleotides: 11. Per germline, CDR1 MNHEY and CDR2 SMNVEV (reference sequence). The CDR3 contains 15 residues. CDR3 DNA sequence: TGTGCCAGCAGATTGTTTAGCGGGGCGCGGAATGAGCAGTTCTTC. Its protein is CASRLFSGARNEQFF.